The 2 T cell receptor beta chains in this list originate from one sample, sequenced in a study of T cell responses to AZD1222 COVID-19 vaccine. Data came from immunoSEQ multiplex PCR; TCRdb stores just in-frame clones and leaves some out. The sample lists 150,000 or so clones; 91% were seen once. Sequencing used peripheral blood, obtained on day 0 of AZD1222 vaccination. The receptors here all came from an adult in good health.

This chain uses TRBV24-1 with TRBJ2-5, with 8 bases aligning to TRBD1. Losses at the gene ends were 4 bases for V and 4 bases for J; bases not matched to a gene: 4. The CDR3 runs 14 residues. Per germline, CDR1 KGHDR and CDR2 SFDVKD. The CDR3 spells CATSDPDRGETQYF. In DNA, the CDR3 is TGTGCCACCAGTGACCCCGACAGGGGAGAGACCCAGTACTTC.

This chain links TRBV7-2 with TRBJ2-1; D might be TRBD2 (6 bases). CDR1 SGHTA and CDR2 FQGNSA come from the germline V gene. V dropped 5 bases and J dropped 1 base, with 15 bases sitting between them. This CDR3 is built from 16 residues. CDR3 sequence: CASSQHASVSYNEQFF. Here the CDR3 DNA reads TGTGCCAGCAGCCAGCATGCTAGCGTATCCTACAATGAGCAGTTCTTC.